The 23 T cell receptor beta chains below all came from one sample that was sequenced in a study of Ad26.COV2.S vaccination and SARS-CoV-2 variants. Treatment: approximately 18 received Ad26.COV2.S at low or high dose, single or two shots; about 5 received placebo; per-sample allocation not given. The samples were gathered on day 63 after the first injection of vaccine or placebo. Clones were read by immunoSEQ multiplex PCR, and TCRdb kept only the in-frame ones, dropping some. The sample has roughly 350,000 clones, roughly 90% seen once; the top ten hold approximately 5.9%. This specimen consisted of peripheral blood, obtained in a trial of Ad26.COV2.S vaccine versus placebo. These receptors were collected from a person between 18 and 65 years old who received the Ad26.COV2.S COVID-19 vaccine or a placebo.

The chain links TRBV9 to TRBJ1-1; 10 nucleotides align to TRBD1. The J segment lost 5 bases and the V segment lost 3 bases, leaving 7 bases of the junction unmatched. The CDR3 has 15 residues. Germline V gives CDR1 SGDLS, CDR2 YYNGEE. The CDR3 here is CASSARQGAGTEAFF. CDR3 DNA sequence: TGTGCCAGCAGCGCTCGACAGGGGGCGGGTACTGAAGCTTTCTTT.

V usage is TRBV7-9 and J usage is TRBJ2-7; no reliable D call. V lost 4 bases to trimming and J lost 6 bases, with 16 bases between them. CDR1 and CDR2 (germline): SEHNR, FQNEAQ (reference sequence). This CDR3 has 14 amino acids. The CDR3 region is CASSWSAEYAEQYF. CDR3 bases: TGTGCCAGCAGCTGGTCAGCAGAGTATGCCGAGCAGTACTTC. Full variable domain (outside the CDR3, taken from reference TRBV7-9 and TRBJ2-7): DTGVSQNPRHKITKRGQNVTFRCDPISEHNRLYWYRQTLGQGPEFLTYFQNEAQLEKSRLLSDRFSAERPKGSFSTLEIQRTEQGDSAMYLCASSWSAEYAEQYFGPGTRLTVT.

The J gene is TRBJ1-1, the V gene TRBV27; 8 bases are a match to TRBD1. V trimming: 2 bases; J trimming: 0 bases; junction bases outside the gene matches: 5. Germline V gene lookup returns CDR1 MNHEY and CDR2 SMNVEV (reference sequence). The CDR3 spans 16 residues. This chain's CDR3 is CASSLEAGGMNTEAFF. CDR3 DNA: TGTGCCAGCAGTTTAGAGGCAGGGGGCATGAACACTGAAGCTTTCTTT.

The CDR3 bases are TGTGCCAGCACCAGGGTTGGTAATGGCTACACCTTC. Residues: CASTRVGNGYTF. V usage is TRBV19 and J usage is TRBJ1-2; TRBD1 is a possible D gene (5 bases). Trimming took off 9 bases at V and 6 bases at J, with 14 bases between the two ends. The CDR3 runs 12 residues. Per the germline V gene, CDR1 is LNHDA and CDR2 is SQIVND (reference sequence).

J is TRBJ1-5 and V is TRBV19, with D possibly being TRBD1 (6 bases). Per the germline V gene, CDR1 is LNHDA and CDR2 is SQIVND (reference sequence). Trimming cost V 10 bases and J 0 bases, with 16 bases left between them. This CDR3 comprises 15 residues. Here the CDR3 reads CATKLDSYSNQPQHF. CDR3 bases: TGTGCCACCAAGCTGGACAGTTATAGCAATCAGCCCCAGCATTTT.

This chain joins TRBV10-3 and TRBJ2-3, with TRBD2 matching over 12 bases. V gave up 4 bases and J gave up 2 bases; unmatched junction bases: 10. This CDR3 has 18 amino acids. From germline, CDR1 is ENHRY and CDR2 SYGVKD. Here the CDR3 DNA reads TGTGCCATCAGTGGGAGAAGGACTAGCGGGACCGACACAGATACGCAGTATTTT. This sequence encodes CAISGRRTSGTDTDTQYF.

The genes are TRBV19 and TRBJ2-5; D is unclear. V was shortened by 6 bases and J by 1 base, with 9 bases between the two germline ends. This CDR3 comprises 13 residues. From germline, CDR1 is LNHDA and CDR2 SQIVND (reference sequence). The CDR3: CASSHRVQETQYF. CDR3 nucleotide sequence: TGTGCCAGTAGCCACAGAGTCCAAGAGACCCAGTACTTC.

This chain links TRBV4-3 with TRBJ2-7, with 7 bases lining up with TRBD1. V dropped 0 bases and J dropped 2; count of bases not matched to a gene: 4. The CDR3 spans 15 residues. Germline assignment: CDR1 LGHNA and CDR2 YSLEER. The CDR3 reads CASSQDRQGAYEQYF. CDR3 in DNA: TGCGCCAGCAGCCAAGATAGGCAGGGGGCCTACGAGCAGTACTTC.

A few counts support this clone. The chain couples TRBV7-2 to TRBJ1-5, with 7 nucleotides matching TRBD1. There are 15 residues in the CDR3. V was clipped by 2 bases and J by 0 bases; unmatched bases: 1. The germline CDR1 and CDR2 sequences are SGHTA and FQGNSA. CDR3 in DNA: TGTGCCAGCAGCTTACAGGGGGATAGCAATCAGCCCCAGCATTTT. It encodes CASSLQGDSNQPQHF.

This clone was seen just once. The chain combines TRBV19 with TRBJ1-2, with D unresolved. With 2 bases removed from V and 8 bases from J, the gap between germline ends came to 9 bases. This CDR3 is 12 amino acids long. Germline assignment: CDR1 LNHDA and CDR2 SQIVND (reference sequence). The DNA for the CDR3 is TGTGCCAGTAGTATAAGAGAATCGGGCTACACCTTC. Protein sequence: CASSIRESGYTF.

The chain has TRBV28 and TRBJ2-5; D tentatively fits TRBD1 or TRBD2 (5 bases each). V lost 7 bases to trimming and J lost 1 base, with 16 bases between them. This CDR3 comprises 15 residues. Germline V lookup: CDR1 MDHEN, CDR2 SYDVKM. CDR3 nucleotides: TGTGCCAGCACCCTGGTCGGGACGATCCAAGAGACCCAGTACTTC. Translation: CASTLVGTIQETQYF.

This chain links TRBV6-6 with TRBJ1-5; 11 bases align to TRBD1. Trimming cost V 6 bases and J 5 bases; bases outside gene matches: 9. Germline-derived CDR1 and CDR2 are MNHNY and SVGAGI (reference sequence). The CDR3 runs 16 residues. CDR3 sequence reads: CASRVGTGGGDQPQHF. In DNA form, the CDR3 reads TGTGCCAGCAGGGTCGGGACAGGGGGAGGAGATCAGCCCCAGCATTTT.

V gene TRBV19 combines with J gene TRBJ1-1, with TRBD1 matching 11 bases. The trim removed 1 base at V and 7 bases at J, leaving 2 bases unmatched. The CDR3 loop spans 14 amino acids. CDR1 LNHDA and CDR2 SQIVND come from the germline V gene (reference sequence). CDR3 in DNA: TGTGCCAGTAGTATAGTTGGGACAGGGGGTGAAGCTTTCTTT. It translates to CASSIVGTGGEAFF.

The chain employs TRBV15 and TRBJ1-2; D call uncertain. Germline V lookup: CDR1 LNHNV, CDR2 YYDKDF (reference sequence). V gave up 5 bases and J gave up 7 bases, with 5 bases separating them. The CDR3 extends over 10 amino acids. The CDR3 DNA reads as TGTGCCACCAGCGGGCGTGGCTACACCTTC. Translation: CATSGRGYTF.

With respect to this clone: At one of its ends the junction is not consistent with the germline gene, which may arise from a read error. This rearrangement joins TRBV27 to TRBJ1-5; perhaps TRBD1 as D (5 bases). The V gene's germline CDR1 is MNHEY and CDR2 SMNVEV (reference sequence). This CDR3 comprises 12 residues. For the CDR3, the DNA is TGTGCCAGCGGGACCAGGGACGGGCTAAACTTTTTT. Translating it yields CASGTRDGLNFF.

The V and J genes are TRBV7-3 and TRBJ2-5, with 8 nucleotides matching TRBD2. The junction had 10 bases not matched to a gene; V was cut back by 1 base and J by 0 bases. Germline V lookup: CDR1 SGHTA, CDR2 FQGTGA. The CDR3 spans 18 residues. This CDR3 is CASSLSAWASGYQETQYF. CDR3 DNA sequence: TGTGCCAGCAGCTTAAGTGCCTGGGCTAGCGGGTACCAAGAGACCCAGTACTTC. Together with reference TRBV7-3 and TRBJ2-5, the CDR3 gives the full variable domain: GAGVSQTPSNKVTEKGKYVELRCDPISGHTALYWYRQSLGQGPEFLIYFQGTGAADDSGLPNDRFFAVRPEGSVSTLKIQRTERGDSAVYLCASSLSAWASGYQETQYFGPGTRLLVL.

This rearrangement joins TRBV7-2 to TRBJ1-6, with 11 bases matching TRBD1. CDR3 length: 17 amino acids. Germline CDR1 and CDR2: SGHTA and FQGNSA. Losses at the gene ends were 2 bases for V and 10 bases for J; bases not matched to a gene: 10. DNA for the CDR3: TGTGCCAGCAGCTTAAGAGGACAGGGGGCCAGTCGATCACCCCTCCACTTT. It is translated as CASSLRGQGASRSPLHF.

V usage is TRBV14 and J usage is TRBJ2-7; D perhaps matches TRBD1 (6 bases). The CDR3 extends over 16 amino acids. V gave up 5 bases and J gave up 5 bases, with 22 bases separating them. The germline V gene has CDR1 SGHDN and CDR2 FVKESK. Here the CDR3 reads CASSSILLQGIDEQYF. CDR3 nucleotide sequence: TGTGCCAGCAGCTCAATTTTACTACAGGGTATCGACGAGCAGTACTTC. The variable domain in full, with the rest retrieved from reference TRBV14 and TRBJ2-7, is EAGVTQFPSHSVIEKGQTVTLRCDPISGHDNLYWYRRVMGKEIKFLLHFVKESKQDESGMPNNRFLAERTGGTYSTLKVQPAELEDSGVYFCASSSILLQGIDEQYFGPGTRLTVT.

This clone has more than one count but fewer than ten. The chain joins TRBV6-6 to TRBJ2-1, with 8 bases fitting TRBD1. Germline V gene lookup returns CDR1 MNHNY and CDR2 SVGAGI (reference sequence). CDR3 length: 14 residues. J lost 4 bases, V lost 6 bases, and 5 bases had no gene match. Here the CDR3 DNA reads TGTGCCAGCAGCATGGGACAGGAGTACAATGAGCAGTTCTTC. It specifies CASSMGQEYNEQFF.

There are a few counts of this clone. The chain is built from TRBV6-6 and TRBJ1-2, with D perhaps TRBD1 (5 bases). CDR1 and CDR2 from the germline V gene are MNHNY and SVGAGI (reference sequence). Trimming shortened V by 6 bases and J by 5 bases, and 19 bases separated the two germline ends. There are 15 residues in the CDR3. CDR3 sequence reads: CASSHVIRAEYGYTF. CDR3 nucleotides: TGTGCCAGCAGCCACGTTATCAGGGCAGAGTATGGCTACACCTTC.

V gene TRBV10-2 combines with J gene TRBJ1-2; 9 bases align to TRBD1. The V and J ends lost 6 bases and 4 bases, in that order; junction bases with no gene match: 9. The CDR3 totals 15 residues. In germline, CDR1 is WSHSY, CDR2 SAAADI. This CDR3 reads CASREQGAHSYGYTF. The DNA of the CDR3 is TGCGCCAGCAGGGAACAGGGGGCGCATAGCTATGGCTACACCTTC.

The chain carries TRBV7-7 and TRBJ2-2; 8 positions agree with TRBD1. Trimming at V came to 4 bases and at J to 5 bases, leaving 6 bases not matched to a gene. The CDR3 consists of 15 residues. Germline lookup yields CDR1 SSHAT and CDR2 FNYEAQ (reference sequence). The CDR3 region has the DNA TGTGCCAGCAGCTCCGGGACAGGCCATACCGGGGAGCTGTTTTTT. It encodes CASSSGTGHTGELFF.

The chain couples TRBV19 to TRBJ1-2, with 9 nucleotides matching TRBD1. J gave up 8 bases and V 5 bases, and 9 bases lay outside the gene matches. This CDR3 has 14 residues. Per the germline V gene, CDR1 is LNHDA and CDR2 is SQIVND (reference sequence). The CDR3 loop reads CASSDRGESHGYTF. For the CDR3, the DNA is TGTGCCAGTAGTGACAGGGGGGAGTCCCACGGCTACACCTTC.